Detailed here is one T cell receptor (beta chain). Its target is not known. Target depth was 1 in 200,000 to 1 in 1 million T cells, about 10x per clonotype. Clones were read by immunoSEQ multiplex PCR, and TCRdb kept only the in-frame ones, dropping some. The sample yields 100,000 to 150,000 clones, 80% to 90% seen once. The data derive from a study of cytotoxic CD8 clonotypes in ibrutinib-treated CLL. Study summary: Specimens for response were gathered following a median 12 months of therapy, spanning 6 to 36. The study's findings and limits: Higher clonality was seen at ibrutinib response and a return toward baseline at progression.

V trimming: 9 bases; J trimming: 2 bases; junction bases outside the gene matches: 6. CDR3 length equals 13 residues. CDR1 is MDHEN, CDR2 SYDVKM, per germline. Sequences were derived from PBMCs, sampled after 24 months of ibrutinib treatment. This sequence joins TRBV28 and TRBJ1-2, with 7 positions matching TRBD1. The sequence came from a human donor with chronic lymphocytic leukemia. In DNA form, the CDR3 reads TGTGCCAGTAGGGACAGATCAAACTATGGCTACACCTTC. This sequence encodes CASRDRSNYGYTF.